Described below is a single T cell receptor beta chain sequence and its context. Its antigen target is currently unknown. No base quality information exists; no much larger clone differs at one position. CD8 naive samples consisted of CD45RO-negative cells that were positively selected for CCR7, yielding a CD45RA+CCR7+ population without TemRA cells. Healthy HIV-negative adults with no recently reported acute infections or vaccinations were included as donors. Every donor was a Caucasian adult residing in Nashville, Tennessee, USA. Blood was obtained by leukapheresis, after which PBMCs were separated by Ficoll-Histopaque density gradient centrifugation and cryopreserved in liquid nitrogen vapor phase. Analytical flow cytometry was used to check the purity and quantity of each magnetically sorted T cell population. Genomic DNA was isolated from each sorted fraction and quantified by UV absorbance on a Nanodrop 2000c.

There are 16 amino acids in the CDR3, from cysteine to phenylalanine inclusive. The kept DNA is CDR3 alone, 48 bases in frame from the first base. The germline V gene (reference sequence) specifies LNHNV as CDR1 and YYDKDF as CDR2. Germline trimming amounts to 0 bases on V and 3 bases on J, with 5 as the count of junction bases outside the gene matches. This specimen belongs to a study of shared clonotypes between healthy human individuals (dated by TCRdb to 2019 to 2021). Describing the broader study: A few men and two women, aged 18 to 49 years, made up the cohort. For each donor, CD4 naive and CD4 memory were each run on three plates, CD8 naive on two plates, and CD8 memory on one plate. To estimate repertoire size and how much clonotypes are shared between individuals, the study performed deep sequencing of blood TCR repertoires from a handful of healthy adults. Different laboratories and diverse techniques were used to prepare libraries and sequence TCR repertoires, to increase sequencing depth and limit assay-specific biases. Each donor's leukapheresis produced roughly between about 0.8 and 8.9 billion PBMCs.

TCR CDR3 regions were amplified from genomic DNA by multiplex PCR using the deep immunoSEQ assay. Extracted genomic DNA from each cell subset was spread evenly across all wells of several immunoSEQ 96-well plates, with each plate serving as a replicate. For sorted subsets, around 0.2 ug genomic DNA, equal to 30,000 to 35,000 T cell genomes, was loaded into each replicate PCR. Purified libraries were quantified with a Qubit 3.0 fluorometer, sized on a Bioanalyzer 2100, and re-quantified with the KAPA Library Quantification kit. Every immunoSEQ 96-well plate was sequenced on a separate single-read 150-cycle Illumina NextSeq 550 flow cell. The authors' analysis ran thus. Because the immunoSEQ output held only junctional sequences and lacked quality scores, the filtering could not match the filtering applied to full-length reads. Sequences were annotated with PyIR, a Python wrapper for IgBLAST v1.9, using IMGT germline references to assign V/J genes and CDR3. Reads were removed for weak V/J assignments (E-value above 1e-6), missing CDR3, stop codons, out-of-frame junctions, or ambiguous translated residues. V3J clonotypes were defined by identical inferred V gene, J gene, and CDR3 amino acid sequence. The percentage overlap between two repertoires was calculated by dividing the number of shared unique clonotypes by the size of the smaller repertoire. Three approaches were used to assess repertoire richness: RTK rarefaction, the Chao1 estimator, and Recon v2.1 estimates of unobserved clonotypes. For all TCRbeta clonotypes obtained by the gDNA method from four donors, generation probabilities were computed with OLGA. TCRdb provides this immuneACCESS table in a form limited to in-frame rearrangements. Some clones are lacking; in checked studies, under half of them reflect an unresolved V gene, and why the rest are absent is not known. That table gives V, J and clone size, and the DNA gave D and trimming. Across this sample there are roughly 570,000 clones, with roughly 98% seen only once. The top ten clones comprise roughly 0.29% of the sample.

On the study overall, not on this receptor specifically: The small number of donors limited the genetic and exposure-history diversity represented. Sampling was restricted to blood, and TCR repertoires in tissue are likely to differ from TCR repertoires in blood. Naive subsets generally had larger estimated clonotype richness than memory subsets. Incomplete sequencing was indicated by rarefaction of sorted-subset datasets, despite the large sequencing depth. Sharing across several donors was observed for about 5% of naive CD4, 3% to 3.5% of naive CD8, 2% to 2.5% of memory CD4, and approximately 0.41% of memory CD8 clonotypes. Compared with non-shared clonotypes, clonotypes shared by all four sorted-subset donors had higher generation probabilities. Pairwise subsampling led to the expectation that sequencing depth would affect the degree of clonotype sharing among donors.

The specimen was naive CD8+ T cells sorted from blood. Explained via the paper, the cell subset or site label denotes: CD45RA+CCR7+. This receptor was taken from a man between 25 and 39 years old in good health. The V gene is TRBV15 and the J gene is TRBJ1-5, with 7 central nucleotides matching TRBD1. The base sequence is TGTGCCACCAGCAGAGATGACAGGGAAGTCAATCAGCCCCAGCATTTT. Translated, it gives CATSRDDREVNQPQHF.